The 26 T cell receptor beta chains presented below share a single source sample, sequenced in a study of blood T cell repertoires in COVID-19. This table comes from immunoSEQ multiplex PCR, and its TCRdb copy is limited to in-frame clones, with some not included. The sample has 52,000 or so clones; approximately 86% are singletons. Sequencing was done on a sample of peripheral blood. The source of these receptors is a man aged 35-49 years with acute or convalescent COVID-19.

J is TRBJ2-7 and V is TRBV5-1, with a tentative D call TRBD1 (6 bases). The CDR3 has 14 amino acids. V lost 0 bases and J 3 bases, leaving 10 bases between the germline ends. Germline V gene sequence: CDR1 SGHRS, CDR2 YFSETQ. For the CDR3, the DNA is TGCGCCAGCAGCTTGGGGTGGGACAACTACGAGCAGTACTTC. It yields the protein CASSLGWDNYEQYF.

The chain combines TRBV5-5 with TRBJ2-5; no firm D call. The germline V and J ends were trimmed by 0 bases and 8 bases, with 17 bases remaining between them. The CDR3 covers 15 residues. CDR1 is SGHKS, CDR2 YYEKEE, per germline (reference sequence). The CDR3 reads CASSLVLGAGGTQYF. Written as DNA, the CDR3 is TGTGCCAGCAGCTTGGTCCTGGGCGCCGGTGGAACCCAGTACTTC.

The CDR3 DNA is TGTGCCAGCAGCCATATTCAGGGGGCGCGAACTGAAGCTTTCTTT. This codes for CASSHIQGARTEAFF. The V call is TRBV4-2, the J call TRBJ1-1; 8 bases are a match to TRBD1. The V gene end was trimmed by 3 bases and the J gene end by 5 bases; junction bases not matched to a gene: 8. CDR3 size: 15 residues. CDR1 LGHNA and CDR2 YNFKEQ come from the germline V gene.

The chain employs TRBV7-9 and TRBJ1-2, with 10 positions matching TRBD1. Germline trimming cut 4 bases from V and 7 bases from J; bases unmatched to any gene: 9. This CDR3 region has 15 residues. Germline V gene lookup returns CDR1 SEHNR and CDR2 FQNEAQ (reference sequence). Here the CDR3 reads CASSWITWDRGGYTF. The CDR3 DNA reads as TGTGCCAGCAGCTGGATTACCTGGGACAGGGGTGGCTACACCTTC.

The chain is built from TRBV25-1 and TRBJ1-2; possibly TRBD1 for D (6 bases). The V gene's germline CDR1 is MGHDK and CDR2 SYGVNS. The CDR3 totals 13 residues. V lost 5 bases to trimming and J lost 3 bases, with 10 bases between them. Written as DNA, the CDR3 is TGTGCCAGCAGTCAGGGGCGCGACTATGGCTACACCTTC. It encodes CASSQGRDYGYTF.

The rearrangement links TRBV19 to TRBJ1-3; D unclear. CDR3 length equals 14 residues. Germline loops: CDR1 LNHDA, CDR2 SQIVND (reference sequence). V lost 6 bases, J lost 2 bases, and 11 bases lay in between. The CDR3 region is CASRRVGTGNTIYF. The CDR3, as DNA: TGTGCCAGTAGGCGGGTCGGTACTGGAAACACCATATATTTT.

The gene calls are TRBV3-1 (or the pseudogene TRBV3-2) and TRBJ2-1; 7 positions match TRBD2. This CDR3 region has 17 residues. Germline lookup yields CDR1 LGHDT and CDR2 YNNKEL (reference sequence). The J segment lost 6 bases and the V segment lost 3 bases, leaving 14 bases of the junction unmatched. Written as DNA, the CDR3 is TGTGCCAGCAGCCACTTCAAGTCGAGCGGGGTCTTCAATGAGCAGTTCTTC. It codes for CASSHFKSSGVFNEQFF.

V usage is TRBV7-2 and J usage is TRBJ1-2; D unclear. Trimming shortened V by 2 bases and J by 8 bases, and 9 bases separated the two germline ends. This CDR3 has 12 amino acids. The germline gives CDR1 SGHTA, CDR2 FQGNSA. The CDR3 here is CASSLLRSGYTF. CDR3 DNA sequence: TGTGCCAGCAGCTTACTAAGGAGCGGCTACACCTTC.

The chain is built from TRBV5-8 and TRBJ2-7; TRBD1 aligns across 8 bases. The CDR3 sequence is 15 residues long. Germline V gene data show CDR1 as SGHTS and CDR2 as YDEGEE. V shed 3 bases, J shed 0 bases, and the junction held 5 bases outside the gene matches. DNA for the CDR3: TGTGCCAGCAGCTCCCACAGGGGGTCCTCCTACGAGCAGTACTTC. Protein product: CASSSHRGSSYEQYF.

This clone occurred once. The genes are TRBV7-6 and TRBJ2-1, with a tentative D call TRBD2 (5 bases). Trimming took off 3 bases at V and 1 base at J, with 10 bases between the two ends. Germline V gene lookup returns CDR1 SGHVS and CDR2 FNYEAQ. The CDR3 contains 15 residues. CDR3 loop: CASSLEVGSYNEQFF. Here the CDR3 DNA reads TGTGCCAGCAGCTTGGAGGTCGGGTCCTACAATGAGCAGTTCTTC.

The CDR3 nucleotides are TGCGCCAGCAGTTTCGGGACTAGCAGCACCGGGGAGCTGTTTTTT. It codes for CASSFGTSSTGELFF. The V gene is TRBV5-1, the J gene TRBJ2-2; 9 positions match TRBD2. V lost 5 bases, J lost 4 bases, and 6 bases stayed unmatched. Germline CDR1 SGHRS, CDR2 YFSETQ. CDR3 length: 15 residues.

The J gene is TRBJ1-5, the V gene TRBV19; D not certain. The germline V and J ends were trimmed by 4 bases and 0 bases, with 10 bases remaining between them. From germline, CDR1 is LNHDA and CDR2 SQIVND (reference sequence). The CDR3 totals 15 residues. CDR3 nucleotide sequence: TGTGCCAGTAGTACGCGGGGAGATAGCAATCAGCCCCAGCATTTT. This codes for CASSTRGDSNQPQHF. Together with reference TRBV19 and TRBJ1-5, the CDR3 gives the full variable domain: DGGITQSPKYLFRKEGQNVTLSCEQNLNHDAMYWYRQDPGQGLRLIYYSQIVNDFQKGDIAEGYSVSREKKESFPLTVTSAQKNPTAFYLCASSTRGDSNQPQHFGDGTRLSIL.

The V and J genes are TRBV5-1 and TRBJ1-5, with D possibly TRBD1 on 5 matching bases. This CDR3 spans 15 amino acids. Germline V gene lookup returns CDR1 SGHRS and CDR2 YFSETQ. V was shortened by 0 bases and J by 7 bases, with 14 bases between the two germline ends. CDR3 residues: CASSLAGDVGQPQHF. The CDR3 DNA sequence: TGCGCCAGCAGCTTGGCGGGGGACGTTGGCCAGCCCCAGCATTTT. Drawing the rest from reference TRBV5-1 and TRBJ1-5, the complete variable domain is KAGVTQTPRYLIKTRGQQVTLSCSPISGHRSVSWYQQTPGQGLQFLFEYFSETQRNKGNFPGRFSGRQFSNSRSEMNVSTLELGDSALYLCASSLAGDVGQPQHFGDGTRLSIL.

The J gene is TRBJ2-1, the V gene TRBV19, with 14 nucleotides matching TRBD2. The CDR3 has 15 residues. Germline V gives CDR1 LNHDA, CDR2 SQIVND (reference sequence). The ends lost 3 bases at V and 6 bases at J; junction bases unmatched: 1. In DNA form, the CDR3 reads TGTGCCAGTAGTATCGGGACTAGCGGGGGCAATGAGCAGTTCTTC. Its protein product is CASSIGTSGGNEQFF. Filled out from reference TRBV19 and TRBJ2-1, the complete variable domain reads DGGITQSPKYLFRKEGQNVTLSCEQNLNHDAMYWYRQDPGQGLRLIYYSQIVNDFQKGDIAEGYSVSREKKESFPLTVTSAQKNPTAFYLCASSIGTSGGNEQFFGPGTRLTVL.

V usage is TRBV19 and J usage is TRBJ1-2; D unclear. With 4 bases removed from V and 8 bases from J, the gap between germline ends came to 8 bases. CDR3 size: 11 residues. Germline values: CDR1 LNHDA, CDR2 SQIVND (reference sequence). The CDR3 here is CASSTAGGYTF. DNA of the CDR3: TGTGCCAGTAGTACCGCGGGGGGCTACACCTTC.

V and J are TRBV28 and TRBJ2-7, with TRBD1 as a possible D gene (5 bases). Germline CDR1 and CDR2: MDHEN and SYDVKM. Deletions cut 2 bases from V and 6 bases from J, with 5 bases between. This CDR3 spans 11 amino acids. In nucleotides, the CDR3 is TGTGCCAGCAGTTTACAGGGCGAGCAGTACTTC. This translates into CASSLQGEQYF. The entire variable domain, with the rest obtained from reference TRBV28 and TRBJ2-7, is as follows: DVKVTQSSRYLVKRTGEKVFLECVQDMDHENMFWYRQDPGLGLRLIYFSYDVKMKEKGDIPEGYSVSREKKERFSLILESASTNQTSMYLCASSLQGEQYFGPGTRLTVT.

The V call is TRBV5-1, the J call TRBJ2-3; 11 bases match TRBD2. Losses at the gene ends were 0 bases for V and 2 bases for J; bases not matched to a gene: 2. The germline gives CDR1 SGHRS, CDR2 YFSETQ. The CDR3 consists of 16 residues. Written as DNA, the CDR3 is TGCGCCAGCAGCTTGGGACTAGCGGGGTACACAGATACGCAGTATTTT. Its translation: CASSLGLAGYTDTQYF.

This chain uses TRBV30 with TRBJ2-2; D is uncertain. The length of the CDR3 is 13 residues. The germline V gene encodes CDR1 GTSNPN and CDR2 SVGIG (reference sequence). Trimming left V 3 bases short and J 4 bases short, with 9 bases between. The CDR3 spells CAWRRAGTGELFF. As DNA, the CDR3 is TGTGCCTGGAGAAGAGCAGGCACCGGGGAGCTGTTTTTT.

The genes are TRBV27 and TRBJ1-2; D is uncertain. Looked up from germline, CDR1 is MNHEY and CDR2 is SMNVEV (reference sequence). The CDR3 sequence is 12 residues long. V was pared by 6 bases and J by 2 bases, with 7 bases between. CDR3 loop: CASSDKNYGYTF. In DNA, the CDR3 is TGTGCCAGCAGCGACAAAAACTATGGCTACACCTTC.

This chain connects TRBV18 to TRBJ1-1, with D hard to call. Per the germline V gene, CDR1 is KGHSH and CDR2 is LQKENI. V lost 5 bases and J 3 bases, leaving 13 bases between the germline ends. CDR3 length: 14 amino acids. The CDR3 sequence: CASSYDKADTEAFF. In DNA, the CDR3 is TGTGCCAGCTCATATGATAAGGCGGACACTGAAGCTTTCTTT.

The chain joins TRBV19 to TRBJ1-2, with 9 bases identical to TRBD1. With 5 bases clipped from V and 3 bases from J, the junction kept 7 bases outside the gene matches. The CDR3 loop spans 15 amino acids. CDR1 LNHDA and CDR2 SQIVND come from the germline V gene (reference sequence). The CDR3 sequence is CASSSHRGLDYGYTF. CDR3 bases: TGTGCCAGTAGTTCTCACAGGGGGCTGGACTATGGCTACACCTTC.

The rearrangement joins TRBV5-1 to TRBJ2-1, with TRBD1 matching 9 bases. After removal of 4 bases from V and 9 bases from J, the junction contained 11 bases not matched to a gene. The CDR3 totals 15 residues. CDR1 is SGHRS and CDR2 is YFSETQ in the germline V gene. CDR3 in DNA: TGCGCCAGCAGCACCGGACAGGGGCCATCGGGTGAGCAGTTCTTC. Translated, it gives CASSTGQGPSGEQFF.

The chain recombines TRBV6-1 with TRBJ1-4; D is perhaps TRBD1 (6 bases). The V end lost 3 bases, the J end lost 7 bases, and 15 bases lay between the germline ends. Germline CDR1 reads MNHNS; CDR2 reads SASEGT. This CDR3 region has 15 residues. The CDR3: CASSDGRGGGEKLFF. The CDR3 region has the DNA TGTGCCAGCAGTGACGGTCGGGGAGGGGGTGAAAAACTGTTTTTT.

This chain uses TRBV5-5 with TRBJ2-7; maybe TRBD1 (6 bases). CDR3 length equals 12 residues. Germline V lookup: CDR1 SGHKS, CDR2 YYEKEE (reference sequence). V gave up 4 bases and J gave up 3 bases, with 8 bases separating them. CDR3 sequence: CASSPQGYEQYF. CDR3 coding DNA: TGTGCCAGCAGCCCACAGGGCTACGAGCAGTACTTC. The full variable domain, rest sourced from reference TRBV5-5 and TRBJ2-7, is DAGVTQSPTHLIKTRGQQVTLRCSPISGHKSVSWYQQVLGQGPQFIFQYYEKEERGRGNFPDRFSARQFPNYSSELNVNALLLGDSALYLCASSPQGYEQYFGPGTRLTVT.

The J gene is TRBJ1-3, the V gene TRBV6-5; D is uncertain. CDR3 size: 13 residues. Trimming pared 7 bases from V and 0 bases from J, leaving 7 bases between. Per germline, CDR1 MNHEY and CDR2 SVGAGI. DNA of the CDR3: TGTGCCAGCAATACGGGCTCTGGAAACACCATATATTTT. Protein: CASNTGSGNTIYF.

This clone appeared a single time. The chain combines TRBV6-1 with TRBJ1-3; D possibly corresponds to TRBD1 (5 bases). This CDR3 has 17 residues. Trimming cost V 2 bases and J 2 bases, with 16 bases left between them. CDR1 MNHNS and CDR2 SASEGT come from the germline V gene. CDR3 nucleotides: TGTGCCAGCAGTGAACAGTCGTGGCAGGGTGCTGGAAACACCATATATTTT. As protein: CASSEQSWQGAGNTIYF.